The present T cell receptor (beta chain) was sequenced within a study of T-cell reconstitution after alpha-beta-depleted transplantation in children. Preparation of the TCRbeta library used unique molecular identifiers. TCRdb itself ran the PCR reads through MiXCR, one entry per CDR3 protein. The table lists about half a million distinct CDR3 sequences, under 15% of them singletons. The receptor's source is a human donor who donated a stem cell graft to a child with combined immunodeficiency. The source was PBMCs from the stem cell graft donor, collected from the stem cell graft.

CDR3 sequence (DNA): TGTGCCAGCAGTTACTCGAGAACTAGCGGGAGTTCCGGGGAGCTGTTTTTT. Protein: CASSYSRTSGSSGELFF. The V call is TRBV6-2 or TRBV6-3, the J call TRBJ2-2; 11 positions agree with TRBD2. This CDR3 spans 17 amino acids. Trimming at V came to 0 bases and at J to 6 bases, leaving 6 bases not matched to a gene. CDR1 and CDR2 from the germline V gene are MNHEY and SVGEGT.